These 22 T cell receptor beta chains share one sample of origin, sequenced in a study of blood T cell repertoires in COVID-19. Method: immunoSEQ multiplex PCR; TCRdb's copy keeps in-frame clones and lacks some. Of around 110,000 clones listed, almost 85% are singletons. Sequenced material: peripheral blood. The receptors come from a human donor in a cohort sampled during active COVID-19.

This chain links TRBV5-1 with TRBJ2-1; D perhaps matches TRBD1 (6 bases). The V end lost 1 base, the J end lost 0 bases, and 8 bases lay between the germline ends. The CDR3 is 15 amino acids. Germline CDR1 and CDR2: SGHRS and YFSETQ. CDR3 region: CASSLTGNSYNEQFF. The DNA of the CDR3 is TGCGCCAGCAGCTTGACAGGGAACTCCTACAATGAGCAGTTCTTC.

The chain is built from TRBV5-4 and TRBJ1-1; 7 bases align to TRBD1. The germline gives CDR1 SGHNT, CDR2 YYREEE (reference sequence). The CDR3 is made up of 16 amino acids. With V trimmed by 4 bases and J by 0 bases, 9 bases remained unmatched. The CDR3 loop is CASSPGQDILNTEAFF. For the CDR3, the DNA is TGTGCCAGCAGCCCTGGACAGGATATTTTGAACACTGAAGCTTTCTTT.

The rearrangement links TRBV6-5 to TRBJ1-1; no clear D gene. The length of the CDR3 is 15 residues. The germline V gene encodes CDR1 MNHEY and CDR2 SVGAGI. V lost 11 bases to trimming and J lost 2 bases, with 21 bases between them. The DNA for the CDR3 is TGTGCCGCCTCTCCCCCCGGCGGGATTAACACTGAAGCTTTCTTT. The encoded protein is CAASPPGGINTEAFF.

The rearrangement uses TRBV2 and TRBJ2-3, with D tentatively TRBD2 (5 bases). The CDR3 runs to 12 residues. With 6 bases removed from V and 6 bases from J, the gap between germline ends came to 10 bases. The germline V gene has CDR1 SNHLY and CDR2 FYNNEI. CDR3 amino acids: CASREPGDTQYF. The DNA of the CDR3 is TGTGCCAGCAGGGAACCGGGGGATACGCAGTATTTT.

The chain carries TRBV3-1 (or the pseudogene TRBV3-2) and TRBJ2-1; 8 bases match TRBD2. V shed 0 bases, J shed 1 base, and the junction held 8 bases outside the gene matches. There are 18 residues in the CDR3. In germline, CDR1 is LGHDT, CDR2 YNNKEL (reference sequence). CDR3: CASSQDWSGSGSYNEQFF. The CDR3 coding sequence is TGTGCCAGCAGCCAAGATTGGAGCGGGAGCGGATCCTACAATGAGCAGTTCTTC.

This chain joins TRBV9 and TRBJ1-2; TRBD1 agrees at 9 bases. Unmatched junction bases numbered 8, after V lost 4 bases and J lost 7 bases. The CDR3 runs 14 residues. Germline CDR1 and CDR2: SGDLS and YYNGEE. DNA for the CDR3: TGTGCCAGCAGCCGGGACAGGGAAAAAAGTGGCTACACCTTC. Its protein product is CASSRDREKSGYTF.

This clone was seen only a few times. The V gene is TRBV7-9, the J gene TRBJ1-6, with D maybe TRBD1 (6 bases). The V end lost 5 bases, the J end lost 7 bases, and 15 bases lay between the germline ends. Germline-derived CDR1 and CDR2 are SEHNR and FQNEAQ (reference sequence). The CDR3 runs to 15 residues. CDR3 loop: CASSQISGDNSPLHF. The CDR3, as DNA: TGTGCCAGCAGCCAAATATCAGGGGACAATTCACCCCTCCACTTT.

CDR3 nucleotide sequence: TGCAGCGTTGATGACAGTTCCCTTGAAGCTTTCTTT. This codes for CSVDDSSLEAFF. V gene TRBV29-1 combines with J gene TRBJ1-1; D perhaps matches TRBD1 (5 bases). Trimming removed 3 bases at V and 7 bases at J, with 12 bases between. This CDR3 spans 12 amino acids. Looked up from germline, CDR1 is SQVTM and CDR2 is ANQGSEA.

CDR3 in DNA: TGTGCCATCAGTCCGCACCGACTAGCGGGAGGTACCCTTAACACCGGGGAGCTGTTTTTT. It translates to CAISPHRLAGGTLNTGELFF. The chain uses TRBV10-3 and TRBJ2-2, with TRBD2 identical over 13 bases. The CDR3 is 20 residues long. Per germline, CDR1 ENHRY and CDR2 SYGVKD. J gave up 2 bases and V 5 bases, and 14 bases lay outside the gene matches.

V gene TRBV7-2 combines with J gene TRBJ2-5; 8 bases agree with TRBD1. This CDR3 has 14 amino acids. CDR1 is SGHTA, CDR2 FQGNSA, per germline. The V and J ends lost 0 bases and 4 bases, in that order; junction bases with no gene match: 1. CDR3 sequence reads: CASSLAQGGETQYF. The CDR3 coding sequence is TGTGCCAGCAGCTTAGCACAGGGGGGAGAGACCCAGTACTTC.

The chain uses TRBV18 and TRBJ2-7; 12 nucleotides agree with TRBD2. This CDR3 spans 14 amino acids. The germline gives CDR1 KGHSH, CDR2 LQKENI. V dropped 2 bases and J dropped 4; count of bases not matched to a gene: 0. CDR3 loop: CASSPGTSGYEQYV. Here the CDR3 DNA reads TGTGCCAGCTCACCAGGGACTAGCGGGTACGAGCAGTACGTC.

The chain recombines TRBV9 with TRBJ1-1; 8 bases fit TRBD1. CDR1 is SGDLS and CDR2 is YYNGEE in the germline V gene. The CDR3 is 16 amino acids. V gave up 4 bases and J gave up 2 bases; unmatched junction bases: 10. The CDR3 spells CASSFGQGRDNTEAFF. CDR3 DNA: TGTGCCAGCAGCTTCGGACAGGGTCGAGATAACACTGAAGCTTTCTTT.

This clone was detected only once. The chain recombines TRBV28 with TRBJ1-1; maybe TRBD1 (6 bases). Germline V gene data show CDR1 as MDHEN and CDR2 as SYDVKM. V was trimmed by 5 bases and J by 7 bases, leaving 17 bases between them. The CDR3 has 14 amino acids. The CDR3: CASSLGGGHREAFF. DNA for the CDR3: TGTGCCAGCAGTCTGGGGGGGGGCCACCGTGAAGCTTTCTTT.

A note on this clone: This CDR3 is also generated by other DNA sequences in the sample. V and J are TRBV7-9 and TRBJ2-6; 7 bases fit TRBD2. The CDR3 runs 16 residues. V shed 8 bases, J shed 2 bases, and the junction held 9 bases outside the gene matches. Germline-derived CDR1 and CDR2 are SEHNR and FQNEAQ (reference sequence). For the CDR3, the DNA is TGTGCCAGCTCACTTGGGGGGGGGACTGGGGCCAACGTCCTGACTTTC. It translates to CASSLGGGTGANVLTF.

V usage is TRBV5-8 and J usage is TRBJ1-2; unclear D gene. From germline, CDR1 is SGHTS and CDR2 YDEGEE. This CDR3 is built from 15 residues. Trimming shortened V by 4 bases and J by 8 bases, and 21 bases separated the two germline ends. The CDR3 DNA follows: TGTGCCAGCAGCCCCGGCGTGTGGGGAGGGTTCGGCTACACCTTC. This translates into CASSPGVWGGFGYTF.

This clone was detected only a few times. The rearrangement joins TRBV6-2 or TRBV6-3 to TRBJ1-2; 11 nucleotides align to TRBD1. After removal of 5 bases from V and 6 bases from J, the junction contained 5 bases not matched to a gene. This CDR3 is 14 amino acids long. Germline V lookup: CDR1 MNHEY, CDR2 SVGEGT. This CDR3 reads CASSLDRGRDGYTF. CDR3 DNA: TGTGCCAGCAGTCTGGACAGGGGGCGAGATGGCTACACCTTC.

The chain uses TRBV6-2 or TRBV6-3 and TRBJ2-2, with D perhaps TRBD2 (6 bases). V shed 0 bases and J shed 2 bases, with 19 bases lying between them. Germline V gene data show CDR1 as MNHEY and CDR2 as SVGEGT. The CDR3 contains 19 residues. The CDR3 reads CASSYSYKEGPINTGELFF. The CDR3 region has the DNA TGTGCCAGCAGTTACTCGTACAAGGAGGGACCCATAAACACCGGGGAGCTGTTTTTT.

This chain uses TRBV14 with TRBJ2-7, with TRBD2 identical over 8 bases. V shed 4 bases and J 3 bases; nucleotides not matched to a gene: 8. The CDR3 contains 15 residues. Germline V lookup: CDR1 SGHDN, CDR2 FVKESK. The DNA for the CDR3 is TGTGCCAGCAGCCTAGTTAGCGGGACGAACTACGAGCAGTACGTC. Translation gives CASSLVSGTNYEQYV.

The chain employs TRBV5-1 and TRBJ1-1; TRBD1 agrees at 9 bases. V trimming: 6 bases; J trimming: 2 bases; junction bases outside the gene matches: 5. Germline CDR1 reads SGHRS; CDR2 reads YFSETQ. The CDR3 loop spans 14 amino acids. The CDR3, as DNA: TGCGCCAGCACCAACAGGGGGCTTAACACTGAAGCTTTCTTT. Translated: CASTNRGLNTEAFF. The full variable domain, with the rest looked up from reference TRBV5-1 and TRBJ1-1, is KAGVTQTPRYLIKTRGQQVTLSCSPISGHRSVSWYQQTPGQGLQFLFEYFSETQRNKGNFPGRFSGRQFSNSRSEMNVSTLELGDSALYLCASTNRGLNTEAFFGQGTRLTVV.

The CDR3 reads CASTWTGTDTEAFF. CDR3 in DNA: TGTGCCAGTACCTGGACAGGGACGGACACTGAAGCTTTCTTT. The chain carries TRBV19 and TRBJ1-1; 8 nucleotides align to TRBD1. Looked up from germline, CDR1 is LNHDA and CDR2 is SQIVND (reference sequence). The ends lost 7 bases at V and 3 bases at J; junction bases unmatched: 7. The CDR3 is 14 residues long.

The rearrangement joins TRBV28 to TRBJ1-1; 7 nucleotides line up with TRBD1. The germline V gene encodes CDR1 MDHEN and CDR2 SYDVKM. V gave up 7 bases and J gave up 0 bases; unmatched junction bases: 8. The length of the CDR3 is 15 residues. The chain's CDR3 is CASKAGQVMNTEAFF. DNA of the CDR3: TGTGCCAGCAAGGCCGGACAGGTTATGAACACTGAAGCTTTCTTT.

The chain joins TRBV18 to TRBJ1-5; perhaps TRBD1 as D (5 bases). V lost 3 bases to trimming and J lost 6 bases, with 15 bases between them. This CDR3 region has 15 residues. CDR1 is KGHSH, CDR2 LQKENI, per germline. CDR3 coding DNA: TGTGCCAGCTCACCGTCAAAAGGGGTGGGTCAGCCCCAGCATTTT. Protein: CASSPSKGVGQPQHF.